This T cell receptor (beta chain) was recorded in a study of blood T cells in healthy people across ages. The people who gave samples were healthy Caucasians from Russia, aged 6 to 90. Study observations and caveats: Any conclusive comparison of naive versus antigen-experienced cells was prevented by using unsorted PBMCs.

Alongside a J-beta primer mix, a sample-barcoded 5' primer served in a second PCR lasting roughly 6 to 11 cycles. Every molecule of cDNA carried a tag from a template-switch adaptor with 12 random nucleotides. TCRdb called the 5' RACE reads again in MiXCR, with one record for every CDR3 protein. The table lists hundreds of thousands of distinct CDR3 sequences, under 55% of them singletons. To note about this clonotype: Its matching antigen is unknown.

The CDR3 sequence is 13 residues long. Trimming pared 3 bases from V and 6 bases from J, leaving 13 bases between. Germline V gene lookup returns CDR1 GTSNPN and CDR2 SVGIG (reference sequence). The gene calls are TRBV30 and TRBJ2-3; perhaps TRBD2 as D (5 bases). The sequenced sample consisted of blood. This receptor was obtained from a man aged 55 to 69 in good health. This CDR3 is CAWSDYRGDTQYF. CDR3 DNA sequence: TGTGCCTGGAGCGACTATAGAGGGGATACGCAGTATTTT.